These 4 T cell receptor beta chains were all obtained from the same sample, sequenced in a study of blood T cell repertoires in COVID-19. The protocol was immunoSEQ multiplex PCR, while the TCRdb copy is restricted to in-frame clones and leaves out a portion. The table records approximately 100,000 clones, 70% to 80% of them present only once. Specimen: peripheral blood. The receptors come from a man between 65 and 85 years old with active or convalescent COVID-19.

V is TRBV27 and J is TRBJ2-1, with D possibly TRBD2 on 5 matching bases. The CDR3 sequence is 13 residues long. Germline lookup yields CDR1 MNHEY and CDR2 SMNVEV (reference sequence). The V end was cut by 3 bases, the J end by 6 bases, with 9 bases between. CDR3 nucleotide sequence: TGTGCCAGCAGTTTCCGCCGGGGCAATGAGCAGTTCTTC. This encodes CASSFRRGNEQFF.

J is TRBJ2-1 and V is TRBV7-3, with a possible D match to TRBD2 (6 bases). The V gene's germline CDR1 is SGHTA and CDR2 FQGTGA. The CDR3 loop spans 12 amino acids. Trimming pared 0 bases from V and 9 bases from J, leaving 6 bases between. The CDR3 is CASSLTGGEQFF. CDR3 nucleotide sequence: TGTGCCAGCAGCTTAACGGGGGGTGAGCAGTTCTTC.

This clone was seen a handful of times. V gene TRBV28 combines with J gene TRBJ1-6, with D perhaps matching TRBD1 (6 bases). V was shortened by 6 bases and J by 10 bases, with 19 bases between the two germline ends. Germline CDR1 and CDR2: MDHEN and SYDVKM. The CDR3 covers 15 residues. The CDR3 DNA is TGTGCCAGCAGGGGCGGGGCGGGGGGCCAGTCACCCCTCCACTTT. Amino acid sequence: CASRGGAGGQSPLHF.

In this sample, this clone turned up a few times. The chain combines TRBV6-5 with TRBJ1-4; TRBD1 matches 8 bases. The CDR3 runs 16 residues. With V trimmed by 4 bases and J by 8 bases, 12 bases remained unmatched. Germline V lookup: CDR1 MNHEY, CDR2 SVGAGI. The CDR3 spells CASSLGQATNEEKLFF. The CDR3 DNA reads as TGTGCCAGCAGTTTGGGACAGGCAACCAATGAAGAAAAACTGTTTTTT.